This TCR beta chain was sequenced for a study of T cell responses to AZD1222 COVID-19 vaccine. Generated by immunoSEQ multiplex PCR, the TCRdb table keeps only in-frame clones and is missing some. The table includes over 150,000 clones, approximately 89% detected once. J gave up 1 base and V 5 bases, and 6 bases lay outside the gene matches. This CDR3 comprises 15 residues. The germline V gene encodes CDR1 SNHLY and CDR2 FYNNEI. The chain recombines TRBV2 with TRBJ2-7; 9 bases align to TRBD2. The sequenced sample was peripheral blood, obtained 28 days after the second AZD1222 dose. The source of this sequence is an adult who received the AZD1222 COVID-19 vaccine. The DNA of the CDR3 is TGTGCCAGCAGTCCGACTAGCGGATATTCCTACGAGCAGTACTTC. It specifies CASSPTSGYSYEQYF.